Described below is a single T cell receptor (beta chain) sequence and its context. This sample was included in a study of T-cell memory formation after mild COVID-19. Each CDR3 protein gets one entry after TCRdb re-called the 5' RACE reads with MiXCR. The data show about 320,000 distinct CDR3 sequences, with around 15% seen just once and 21% held by the top ten. Germline V gives CDR1 SGDLS, CDR2 YYNGEE. The CDR3 has 15 residues. V lost 2 bases and J lost 4, with 13 bases in between. The TCR sequence derives from a man aged 18 to 30 who had mild COVID-19 (a few samples of this study predate the infection). Cell type and time point are not known. The sequenced sample was PBMCs or a T cell subset sorted from them (not recorded which). The chain couples TRBV9 to TRBJ1-3; TRBD1 is a possible D gene (5 bases). The CDR3 loop is CASSVRGSGGNTIYF. CDR3 bases: TGTGCCAGCAGCGTTCGGGGGTCGGGAGGAAACACCATATATTTT.